This record covers a single T cell receptor (beta chain). As yet, its antigen is unknown. This sample was taken from a study of beta chain features in type 1 diabetes. Study conclusions and caveats: Within the patient group, naive, central memory and Treg TCRB repertoires appeared more similar to each other than within healthy donors.

Isolation of CD4+ naive, central memory, regulatory and stem cell-like memory cells was achieved by sorting via CD45RO/CCR7/CD25/CD127/CD95/CD27. cDNA synthesis used the whole RNA isolate, giving expressed TCRB sequences. The data were produced by immunoSEQ multiplex PCR, yet TCRdb's version contains in-frame clones alone and is incomplete. The table has about 350,000 clones, around 19% seen once. The germline V and J ends were trimmed by 7 bases and 5 bases, with 15 bases remaining between them. The CDR3 consists of 12 residues. Germline assignment: CDR1 GTSNPN and CDR2 SVGIG (reference sequence). The chain has TRBV30 and TRBJ2-7, with D possibly being TRBD1 (6 bases). This sequence was found in a woman younger than 30 in good health. The sequenced sample consisted of naive CD4+ T cells from blood. In DNA, the CDR3 is TGTGCCTACCAGGGGCAAAGCAACGAGCAGTACTTC. Its protein is CAYQGQSNEQYF.